This entry is about one TCR beta chain. Its ends do not fully match the called genes, so a read error is possible. This record comes from a study of tumor and adjacent non-tumor tissue in lung cancer. No cell sorting was done before RNA was extracted from the tissue. TCRbeta libraries were built with three rounds of nested PCR, modified from ARM-PCR. TCRdb re-derived calls from the multiplex PCR reads in MiXCR, one entry per CDR3 protein. The sample yields about 200,000 distinct CDR3 sequences, about 76% seen once. Sequencing was done on a sample of lung tumor tissue. The clonotype was recovered from a man aged 60-69 years with non-small cell lung cancer.

CDR3 residues: CSARESSNQPQDF. In nucleotides, the CDR3 is TGCAGTGCTAGAGAAAGTAGCAATCAGCCCCAGGATTTT. The chain recombines TRBV20-1 with TRBJ1-5; no definite D call. Germline loops: CDR1 DFQATT, CDR2 SNEGSKA (reference sequence). The CDR3 totals 13 residues.